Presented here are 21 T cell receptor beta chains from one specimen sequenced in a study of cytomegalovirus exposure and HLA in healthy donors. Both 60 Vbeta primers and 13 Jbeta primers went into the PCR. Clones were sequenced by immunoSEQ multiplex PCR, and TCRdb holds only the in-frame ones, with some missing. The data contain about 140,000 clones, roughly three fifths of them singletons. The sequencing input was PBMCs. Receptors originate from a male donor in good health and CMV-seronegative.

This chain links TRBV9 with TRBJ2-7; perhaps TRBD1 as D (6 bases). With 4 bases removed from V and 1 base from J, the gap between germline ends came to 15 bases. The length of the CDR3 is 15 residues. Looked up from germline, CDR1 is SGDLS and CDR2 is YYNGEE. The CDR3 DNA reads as TGTGCCAGCAGCCCAAGGTTGGACAGTTCCTACGAGCAGTACTTC. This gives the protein CASSPRLDSSYEQYF.

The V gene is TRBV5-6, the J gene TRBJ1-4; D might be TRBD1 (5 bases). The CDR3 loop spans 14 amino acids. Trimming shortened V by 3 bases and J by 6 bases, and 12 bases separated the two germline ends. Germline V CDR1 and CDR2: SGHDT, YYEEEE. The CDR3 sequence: CASSSLGGDEKLFF. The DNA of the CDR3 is TGTGCCAGCAGCTCGCTCGGGGGGGATGAAAAACTGTTTTTT.

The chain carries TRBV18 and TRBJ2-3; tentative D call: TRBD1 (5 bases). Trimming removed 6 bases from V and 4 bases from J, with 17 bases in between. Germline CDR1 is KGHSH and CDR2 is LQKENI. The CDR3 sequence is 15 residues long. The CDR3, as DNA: TGTGCCAGCTCCCTTGGGGCGGTAGCCGCAGATACGCAGTATTTT. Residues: CASSLGAVAADTQYF.

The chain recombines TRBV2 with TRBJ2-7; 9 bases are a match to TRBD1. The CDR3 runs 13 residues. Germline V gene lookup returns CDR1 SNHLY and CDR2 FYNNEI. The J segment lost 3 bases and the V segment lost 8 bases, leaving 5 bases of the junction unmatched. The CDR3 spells CASLDRGYYEQYF. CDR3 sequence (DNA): TGTGCCAGCCTCGACAGGGGGTACTACGAGCAGTACTTC.

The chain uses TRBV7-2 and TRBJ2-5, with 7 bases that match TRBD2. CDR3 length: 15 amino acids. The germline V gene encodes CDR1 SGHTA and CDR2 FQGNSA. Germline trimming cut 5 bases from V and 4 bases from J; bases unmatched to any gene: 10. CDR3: CASSQAGTGGETQYF. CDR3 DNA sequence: TGTGCCAGCAGCCAAGCCGGGACGGGGGGAGAGACCCAGTACTTC. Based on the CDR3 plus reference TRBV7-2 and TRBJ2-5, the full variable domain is GAGVSQSPSNKVTEKGKDVELRCDPISGHTALYWYRQSLGQGLEFLIYFQGNSAPDKSGLPSDRFSAERTGGSVSTLTIQRTQQEDSAVYLCASSQAGTGGETQYFGPGTRLLVL.

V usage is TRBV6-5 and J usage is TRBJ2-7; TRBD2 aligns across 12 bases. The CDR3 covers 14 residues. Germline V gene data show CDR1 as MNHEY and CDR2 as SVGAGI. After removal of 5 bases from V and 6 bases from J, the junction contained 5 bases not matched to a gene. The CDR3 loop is CASSRTSGEGEQYF. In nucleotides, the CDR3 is TGTGCCAGCAGTCGGACTAGCGGGGAAGGCGAGCAGTACTTC.

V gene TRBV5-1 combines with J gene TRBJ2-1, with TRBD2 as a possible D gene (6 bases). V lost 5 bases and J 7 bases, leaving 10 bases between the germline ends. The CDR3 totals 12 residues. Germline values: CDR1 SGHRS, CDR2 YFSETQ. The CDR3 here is CASRLGGNEQFF. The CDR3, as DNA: TGCGCCAGCAGGCTGGGAGGTAATGAGCAGTTCTTC.

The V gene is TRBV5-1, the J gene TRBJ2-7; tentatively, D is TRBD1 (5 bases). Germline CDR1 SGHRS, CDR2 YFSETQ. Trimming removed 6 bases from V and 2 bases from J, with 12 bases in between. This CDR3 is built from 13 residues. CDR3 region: CASKTAETYEQYF. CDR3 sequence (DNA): TGCGCCAGCAAGACAGCCGAGACCTACGAGCAGTACTTC.

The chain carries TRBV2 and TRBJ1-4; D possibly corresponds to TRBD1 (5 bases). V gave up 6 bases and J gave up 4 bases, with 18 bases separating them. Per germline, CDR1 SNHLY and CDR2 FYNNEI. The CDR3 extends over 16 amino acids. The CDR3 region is CASSELPGLSNEKLFF. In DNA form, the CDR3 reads TGTGCCAGCAGCGAATTACCAGGGCTTAGTAATGAAAAACTGTTTTTT.

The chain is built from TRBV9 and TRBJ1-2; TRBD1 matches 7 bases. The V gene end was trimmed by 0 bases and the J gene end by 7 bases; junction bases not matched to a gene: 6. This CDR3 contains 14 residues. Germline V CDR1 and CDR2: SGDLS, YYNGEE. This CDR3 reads CASSVAPQGSGYTF. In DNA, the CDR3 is TGTGCCAGCAGCGTAGCACCACAGGGGTCTGGCTACACCTTC.

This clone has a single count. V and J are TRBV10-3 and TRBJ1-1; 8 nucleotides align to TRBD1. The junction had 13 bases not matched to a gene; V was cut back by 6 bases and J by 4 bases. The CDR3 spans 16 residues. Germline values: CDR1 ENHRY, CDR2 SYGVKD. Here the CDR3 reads CAIRSQPGTGITEAFF. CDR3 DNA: TGTGCCATCAGATCCCAACCGGGGACAGGAATCACTGAAGCTTTCTTT.

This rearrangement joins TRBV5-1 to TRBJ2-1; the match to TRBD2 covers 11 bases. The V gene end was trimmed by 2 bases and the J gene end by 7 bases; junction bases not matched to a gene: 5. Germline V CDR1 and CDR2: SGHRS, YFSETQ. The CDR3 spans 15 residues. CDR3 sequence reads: CASSFSGGAPNEQFF. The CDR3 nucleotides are TGCGCCAGCAGCTTTAGCGGGGGGGCTCCAAATGAGCAGTTCTTC.

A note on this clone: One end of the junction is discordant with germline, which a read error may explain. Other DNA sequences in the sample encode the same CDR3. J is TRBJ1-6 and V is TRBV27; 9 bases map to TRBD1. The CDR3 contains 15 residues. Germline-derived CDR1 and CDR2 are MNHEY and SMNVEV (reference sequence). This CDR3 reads CASSLTGGNISPLHF. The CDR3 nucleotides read TGCGCCAGCAGTCTAACAGGGGGCAATATTTCACCCCTCCACTTT.

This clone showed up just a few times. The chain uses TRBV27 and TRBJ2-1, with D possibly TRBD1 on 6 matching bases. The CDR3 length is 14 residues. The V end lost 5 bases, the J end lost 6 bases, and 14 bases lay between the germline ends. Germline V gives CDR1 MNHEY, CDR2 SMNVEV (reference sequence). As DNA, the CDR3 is TGTGCCAGCAGTCCCGGACAGTCTAGCAATGAGCAGTTCTTC. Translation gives CASSPGQSSNEQFF.

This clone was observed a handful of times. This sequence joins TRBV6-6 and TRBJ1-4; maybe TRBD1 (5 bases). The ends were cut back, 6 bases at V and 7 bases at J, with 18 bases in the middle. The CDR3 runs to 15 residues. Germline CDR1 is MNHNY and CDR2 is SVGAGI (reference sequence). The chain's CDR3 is CASRINPGFSEKLFF. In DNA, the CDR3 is TGTGCCAGCAGAATAAATCCAGGGTTTAGTGAAAAACTGTTTTTT.

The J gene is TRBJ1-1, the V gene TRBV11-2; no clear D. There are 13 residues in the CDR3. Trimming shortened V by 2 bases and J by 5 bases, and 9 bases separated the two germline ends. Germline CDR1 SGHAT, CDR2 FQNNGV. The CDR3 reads CASSLRQETEAFF. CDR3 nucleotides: TGTGCCAGCAGCTTACGCCAGGAAACTGAAGCTTTCTTT.

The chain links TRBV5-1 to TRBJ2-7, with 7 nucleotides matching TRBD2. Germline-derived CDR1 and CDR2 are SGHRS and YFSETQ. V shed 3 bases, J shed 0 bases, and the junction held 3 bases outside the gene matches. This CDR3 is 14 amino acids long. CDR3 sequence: CASSSPSGSYEQYF. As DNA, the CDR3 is TGCGCCAGCAGCTCCCCTAGCGGCTCCTACGAGCAGTACTTC.

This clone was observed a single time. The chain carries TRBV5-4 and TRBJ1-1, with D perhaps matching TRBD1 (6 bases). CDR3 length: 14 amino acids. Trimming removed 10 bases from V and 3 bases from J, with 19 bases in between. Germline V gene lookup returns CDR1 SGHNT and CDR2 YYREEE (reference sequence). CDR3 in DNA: TGTGCCCAGGCGGGGGGGGCGGGGGACACTGAAGCTTTCTTT. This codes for CAQAGGAGDTEAFF.

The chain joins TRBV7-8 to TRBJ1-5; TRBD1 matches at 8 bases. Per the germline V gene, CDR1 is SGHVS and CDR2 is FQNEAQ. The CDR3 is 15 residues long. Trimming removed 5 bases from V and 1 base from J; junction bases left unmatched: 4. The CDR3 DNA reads TGTGCCAGCAGCGACAGGGGTTTAAGCAATCAGCCCCAGCATTTT. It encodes CASSDRGLSNQPQHF.

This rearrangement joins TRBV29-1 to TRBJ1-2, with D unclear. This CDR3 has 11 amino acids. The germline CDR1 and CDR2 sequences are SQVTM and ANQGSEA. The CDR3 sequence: CSIQPGYGYTF. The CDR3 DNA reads TGCTCAATCCAACCGGGGTACGGCTACACCTTC.

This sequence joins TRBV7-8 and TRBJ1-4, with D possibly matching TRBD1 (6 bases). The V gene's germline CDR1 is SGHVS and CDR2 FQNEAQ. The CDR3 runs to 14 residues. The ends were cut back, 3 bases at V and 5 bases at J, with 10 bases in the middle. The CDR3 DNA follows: TGTGCCAGCAGCTTCAGGACAGAGAATGAAAAACTGTTTTTT. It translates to CASSFRTENEKLFF.